The 28 T cell receptor beta chains given below trace back to one sample, sequenced in a study of blood T cell repertoires in COVID-19 (dated by TCRdb to the early 2020s). Library preparation was by the immunoSEQ multiplex PCR assay. The source is immuneACCESS, and TCRdb retained only in-frame sequences with V and J called. Part of the clones is not carried over; for the studies checked, unresolved V genes explain less than half of this, and the remainder is unexplained. The sample data list 170,000 or so clones, and approximately 81% of these were observed just once. The leading ten clones occupy 12% to 15% of the sample. Sequencing input: peripheral blood. All receptors derive from a man between 18 and 29 years old with active or convalescent COVID-19.

The chain's CDR3 is CASSFRDRITYGYTF. The DNA of the CDR3 is TGTGCCAGCAGCTTCCGGGACAGAATTACCTATGGCTACACCTTC. This chain connects TRBV7-9 to TRBJ1-2, with TRBD1 matching 7 bases. CDR1 is SEHNR, CDR2 FQNEAQ, per germline (reference sequence). V trimming: 3 bases; J trimming: 4 bases; junction bases outside the gene matches: 8. The CDR3 contains 15 residues. The full variable domain, its missing parts supplied by reference TRBV7-9 and TRBJ1-2, is DTGVSQNPRHKITKRGQNVTFRCDPISEHNRLYWYRQTLGQGPEFLTYFQNEAQLEKSRLLSDRFSAERPKGSFSTLEIQRTEQGDSAMYLCASSFRDRITYGYTFGSGTRLTVV.

This chain connects TRBV7-8 to TRBJ2-1; D unclear. V lost 1 base and J 10 bases, leaving 11 bases between the germline ends. Germline lookup yields CDR1 SGHVS and CDR2 FQNEAQ. This CDR3 has 13 amino acids. The CDR3 nucleotides are TGTGCCAGCAGCTTAGAAATGGCCCGAGAGCAGTTCTTC. Translated, it gives CASSLEMAREQFF.

The chain links TRBV13 to TRBJ2-7, with D perhaps matching TRBD1 (6 bases). V was pared by 6 bases and J by 9 bases, with 24 bases between. Looked up from germline, CDR1 is PRHDT and CDR2 is FYEKMQ (reference sequence). The CDR3 spans 15 residues. The CDR3 DNA is TGTGCCAGCAGATCGGAGAGGGCAGGGGATACGGGGCAGTACTTC. Translating gives CASRSERAGDTGQYF.

This chain uses TRBV5-1 with TRBJ2-7; 15 positions match TRBD2. The CDR3 has 19 residues. Germline V CDR1 and CDR2: SGHRS, YFSETQ. With 4 bases clipped from V and 0 bases from J, the junction kept 11 bases outside the gene matches. The CDR3 spells CASSLRTSGGGPSSYEQYF. The DNA for the CDR3 is TGCGCCAGCAGCCTACGGACTAGCGGGGGGGGCCCCAGCTCCTACGAGCAGTACTTC.

The chain joins TRBV5-6 to TRBJ2-1; 7 bases match TRBD2. The CDR3 sequence is 15 residues long. Germline V gives CDR1 SGHDT, CDR2 YYEEEE. With V trimmed by 2 bases and J by 7 bases, 9 bases remained unmatched. The DNA of the CDR3 is TGTGCCAGCAGCTTCGGACCGGGGGGTTCAAATGAGCAGTTCTTC. Translated, it gives CASSFGPGGSNEQFF.

The chain couples TRBV6-6 to TRBJ1-1; 8 bases fit TRBD1. This CDR3 spans 16 amino acids. Unmatched junction bases numbered 10, after V lost 7 bases and J lost 0 bases. The germline gives CDR1 MNHNY, CDR2 SVGAGI (reference sequence). The CDR3 bases are TGTGCCAGCACCTACCAGGGGGCGGTCCTGAACACTGAAGCTTTCTTT. It codes for CASTYQGAVLNTEAFF.

J is TRBJ2-1 and V is TRBV6-6; 12 nucleotides match TRBD2. Germline CDR1 and CDR2: MNHNY and SVGAGI (reference sequence). The CDR3 spans 19 residues. J was trimmed by 1 base and V by 5 bases; bases with no gene match: 12. The CDR3 region has the DNA TGTGCCAGCAGTCCCTGGACTAGCGGGACCATGCAATCCTACAATGAGCAGTTCTTC. Translated: CASSPWTSGTMQSYNEQFF.

The rearrangement joins TRBV5-1 to TRBJ1-1; TRBD1 agrees at 9 bases. V shed 7 bases and J 0 bases; nucleotides not matched to a gene: 1. This CDR3 comprises 13 residues. Per the germline V gene, CDR1 is SGHRS and CDR2 is YFSETQ. The CDR3 reads CASGQGMNTEAFF. Written as DNA, the CDR3 is TGCGCCAGCGGACAGGGGATGAACACTGAAGCTTTCTTT.

This clone was seen just once. The chain is built from TRBV5-4 and TRBJ2-1; 13 positions agree with TRBD2. The ends lost 4 bases at V and 8 bases at J; junction bases unmatched: 6. Germline lookup yields CDR1 SGHNT and CDR2 YYREEE (reference sequence). The CDR3 spans 15 residues. The CDR3 nucleotides read TGTGCCAGCAGCGGACTAGCGGGAGTTGTAGATGAGCAGTTCTTC. This translates into CASSGLAGVVDEQFF.

This chain connects TRBV5-5 to TRBJ1-3; D is possibly TRBD1 (5 bases). V dropped 0 bases and J dropped 2 bases, with 9 bases sitting between them. CDR3 length equals 15 residues. Germline V lookup: CDR1 SGHKS, CDR2 YYEKEE (reference sequence). The CDR3 is CASSLGAGTGNTIYF. CDR3 sequence (DNA): TGTGCCAGCAGCTTGGGGGCAGGGACTGGAAACACCATATATTTT.

This chain joins TRBV7-8 and TRBJ1-3, with TRBD1 identical over 9 bases. Per the germline V gene, CDR1 is SGHVS and CDR2 is FQNEAQ. V shed 5 bases, J shed 4 bases, and the junction held 9 bases outside the gene matches. The CDR3 totals 16 residues. The CDR3 region has the DNA TGTGCCAGCAGCCGACGGGGGGACAGGGCCGGAAACACCATATATTTT. This gives the protein CASSRRGDRAGNTIYF.

This chain uses TRBV10-3 with TRBJ2-2, with no clear D. The CDR3 contains 14 residues. Deletions cut 3 bases from V and 3 bases from J, with 8 bases between. The germline V gene encodes CDR1 ENHRY and CDR2 SYGVKD. The CDR3 DNA is TGTGCCATCAGTGAAATGGGCGACACCGGGGAGCTGTTTTTT. It is translated as CAISEMGDTGELFF.

Turning to this clone: The sample contains more than one DNA sequence encoding this CDR3. V and J are TRBV18 and TRBJ1-1; the match to TRBD1 covers 7 bases. This CDR3 contains 14 residues. The germline V gene encodes CDR1 KGHSH and CDR2 LQKENI. V was pared by 3 bases and J by 2 bases, with 3 bases of the junction left unmatched. The CDR3 DNA sequence: TGTGCCAGCTCACCGGGACAGACAAACACTGAAGCTTTCTTT. Translating gives CASSPGQTNTEAFF.

The rearrangement links TRBV14 to TRBJ2-1, with TRBD2 matching 7 bases. The germline V gene encodes CDR1 SGHDN and CDR2 FVKESK. V gave up 1 base and J gave up 8 bases; unmatched junction bases: 8. The CDR3 totals 15 residues. CDR3 region: CASSQVRGGAHEQFF. CDR3 in DNA: TGTGCCAGCAGCCAAGTCCGGGGAGGGGCACATGAGCAGTTCTTC. The full variable domain, its missing parts supplied by reference TRBV14 and TRBJ2-1, is EAGVTQFPSHSVIEKGQTVTLRCDPISGHDNLYWYRRVMGKEIKFLLHFVKESKQDESGMPNNRFLAERTGGTYSTLKVQPAELEDSGVYFCASSQVRGGAHEQFFGPGTRLTVL.

Regarding this clone: Other DNA variants within this sample encode the same CDR3. V and J are TRBV11-2 and TRBJ1-6; no firm D call. The CDR3 contains 12 residues. Germline CDR1 and CDR2: SGHAT and FQNNGV. V lost 6 bases and J 13 bases, leaving 13 bases between the germline ends. The CDR3 protein is CASSPVNSPLHF. CDR3 bases: TGTGCCAGCAGTCCAGTAAACAGTCCCCTCCACTTT. Looking up the rest from reference TRBV11-2 and TRBJ1-6 gives the full variable domain: EAGVAQSPRYKIIEKRQSVAFWCNPISGHATLYWYQQILGQGPKLLIQFQNNGVVDDSQLPKDRFSAERLKGVDSTLKIQPAKLEDSAVYLCASSPVNSPLHFGNGTRLTVT.

The CDR3 DNA reads as TGTGCCAGCTCACCGGGGACAAGGAACTACGAGCAGTACTTC. Protein product: CASSPGTRNYEQYF. V gene TRBV18 combines with J gene TRBJ2-7; TRBD1 might be the D (6 bases). Germline V gene sequence: CDR1 KGHSH, CDR2 LQKENI. The V and J ends lost 3 bases and 3 bases respectively, with 12 bases between them. The CDR3 spans 14 residues.

CDR3 sequence: CASSSNAGNEQYF. CDR3 sequence (DNA): TGTGCCAGCAGCTCGAATGCTGGCAACGAGCAGTACTTC. The rearrangement uses TRBV13 and TRBJ2-7; no reliable D call. Germline V gene lookup returns CDR1 PRHDT and CDR2 FYEKMQ (reference sequence). This CDR3 has 13 amino acids. Trimming left V 4 bases short and J 5 bases short, with 12 bases between.

The rearrangement links TRBV11-2 to TRBJ2-1; no firm D call. The CDR3 is made up of 13 amino acids. Trimming cost V 5 bases and J 4 bases, with 9 bases left between them. Germline values: CDR1 SGHAT, CDR2 FQNNGV. CDR3 in amino acids: CASSPTSYNEQFF. CDR3 coding DNA: TGTGCCAGCAGCCCTACCTCATACAATGAGCAGTTCTTC.

This clone is a singleton in its sample. The chain carries TRBV18 and TRBJ1-1; the D is unclear. V was shortened by 5 bases and J by 1 base, with 8 bases between the two germline ends. CDR1 and CDR2 (germline): KGHSH, LQKENI. The CDR3 contains 13 residues. The DNA of the CDR3 is TGTGCCAGCTCAGACGGGGAGAACACTGAAGCTTTCTTT. As protein: CASSDGENTEAFF.

V is TRBV21-1 and J is TRBJ2-1; the table assigns TRBD1, which was not confirmed against the DNA. TRBV21-1 constitutes a pseudogene. This CDR3 spans 17 amino acids. The CDR3 DNA follows: TGTGCCAGCAGCAGGAACAGGGGGCTAGGCTCCTACAATGAGCAGTTCTTC. Its protein product is CASSRNRGLGSYNEQFF.

The rearrangement links TRBV11-2 to TRBJ1-2; 7 bases fit TRBD1. The CDR3 runs 15 residues. The V gene's germline CDR1 is SGHAT and CDR2 FQNNGV. With 3 bases clipped from V and 1 base from J, the junction kept 5 bases outside the gene matches. For the CDR3, the DNA is TGTGCCAGCAGCTTCCGGGACAGATTTAACTATGGCTACACCTTC. Encoded protein: CASSFRDRFNYGYTF.

The chain recombines TRBV19 with TRBJ2-7; no reliable D call. The CDR3 has 14 residues. V gave up 4 bases and J gave up 3 bases, with 13 bases separating them. Germline values: CDR1 LNHDA, CDR2 SQIVND (reference sequence). CDR3 nucleotides: TGTGCCAGTAGTACCACTCTCCCCGGCTACGAGCAGTACTTC. It specifies CASSTTLPGYEQYF.

The rearrangement uses TRBV30 and TRBJ2-2; 9 bases are a match to TRBD2. This CDR3 is 14 amino acids long. Germline V gene data show CDR1 as GTSNPN and CDR2 as SVGIG (reference sequence). Losses at the gene ends were 4 bases for V and 4 bases for J; bases not matched to a gene: 4. The CDR3 loop reads CAWIGTSFTGELFF. The CDR3 nucleotides read TGTGCCTGGATTGGGACTAGCTTCACCGGGGAGCTGTTTTTT.

This sequence joins TRBV13 and TRBJ1-1; a possible D gene is TRBD1 (6 bases). Germline values: CDR1 PRHDT, CDR2 FYEKMQ (reference sequence). The V end was cut by 6 bases, the J end by 0 bases, with 17 bases between. The CDR3 runs to 16 residues. Here the CDR3 reads CASSLTPGQMNTEAFF. Written as DNA, the CDR3 is TGTGCCAGCAGTTTGACCCCGGGACAAATGAACACTGAAGCTTTCTTT.

The chain employs TRBV3-1 (or the pseudogene TRBV3-2) and TRBJ2-7, with D possibly matching TRBD1 (6 bases). Germline assignment: CDR1 LGHDT and CDR2 YNNKEL (reference sequence). Trimming pared 1 base from V and 6 bases from J, leaving 13 bases between. The CDR3 consists of 14 residues. The CDR3, as DNA: TGTGCCAGCAGCCAAGTGGGTGGGGGCGGCGAGCAGTACTTC. It yields the protein CASSQVGGGGEQYF.

The chain joins TRBV6-1 to TRBJ2-1, with TRBD2 as a possible D gene (6 bases). The CDR3 spans 13 residues. In germline, CDR1 is MNHNS, CDR2 SASEGT. V was cut by 5 bases and J by 4 bases, with 9 bases left in between. The CDR3 here is CASSNAGYNEQFF. CDR3 bases: TGTGCCAGCAGTAACGCGGGGTACAATGAGCAGTTCTTC.

The chain joins TRBV7-2 to TRBJ2-3; perhaps TRBD1 as D (6 bases). Trimming shortened V by 2 bases and J by 4 bases, and 13 bases separated the two germline ends. Germline CDR1 is SGHTA and CDR2 is FQGNSA. The CDR3 sequence is 15 residues long. The CDR3 nucleotides are TGTGCCAGCAGCTTACTTCTACAGGGTGCAGATACGCAGTATTTT. It codes for CASSLLLQGADTQYF.

The rearrangement joins TRBV18 to TRBJ2-4; D is possibly TRBD2 (5 bases). In germline, CDR1 is KGHSH, CDR2 LQKENI. Between the trimmed V and J ends, which lost 7 bases and 9 bases, there was a span of 19 bases. The CDR3 is made up of 14 amino acids. The CDR3 sequence is CASLRRVEAGIQYF. The CDR3 coding sequence is TGTGCCAGCTTACGACGGGTGGAGGCGGGCATTCAGTACTTC.